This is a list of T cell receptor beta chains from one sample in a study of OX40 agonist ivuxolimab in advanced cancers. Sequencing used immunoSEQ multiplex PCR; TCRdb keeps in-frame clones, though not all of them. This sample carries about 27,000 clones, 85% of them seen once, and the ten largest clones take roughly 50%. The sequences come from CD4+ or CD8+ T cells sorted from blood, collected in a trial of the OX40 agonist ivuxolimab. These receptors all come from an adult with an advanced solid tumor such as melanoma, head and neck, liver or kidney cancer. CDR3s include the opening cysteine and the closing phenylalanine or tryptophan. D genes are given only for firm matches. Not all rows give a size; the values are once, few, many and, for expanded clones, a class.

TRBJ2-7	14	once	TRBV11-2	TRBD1	TGTGCCAGCAGCGGTCCGGGACAGCCCTACGAGCAGTACTTC	CASSGPGQPYEQYF
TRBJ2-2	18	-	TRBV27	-	TGTGCCAGCAGTCCAGCCGCTTTGAAAATCGTCTACACCGGGGAGCTGTTTTTT	CASSPAALKIVYTGELFF
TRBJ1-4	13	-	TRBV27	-	TGTGCCAGCAGTTTTCTGGATAATGAAAAACTGTTTTTT	CASSFLDNEKLFF
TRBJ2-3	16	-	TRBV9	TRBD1	TGTGCCAGCAGCGAGACAGGGGGATCCTACACAGATACGCAGTATTTT	CASSETGGSYTDTQYF
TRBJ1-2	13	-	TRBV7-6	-	TGTGCCAGCAGCTCCGGGACCGCCTATGGCTACACCTTC	CASSSGTAYGYTF
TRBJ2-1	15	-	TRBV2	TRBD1	TGTGCCAGCATTTATGGGACAGGGGGTCTTCGGGAGCAGTTCTTC	CASIYGTGGLREQFF
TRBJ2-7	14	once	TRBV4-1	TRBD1	TGCGCCAGCAGCCACCCCAGGGACAGCTACGAGCAGTACTTC	CASSHPRDSYEQYF
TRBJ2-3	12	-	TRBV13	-	TGTGCCAGCAGCTACGGGAGTAATACGCAGTATTTT	CASSYGSNTQYF
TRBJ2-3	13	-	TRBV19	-	TGTGCCACAGGGGTCCACCTCACAGATACGCAGTATTTT	CATGVHLTDTQYF
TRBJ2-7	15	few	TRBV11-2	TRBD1	TGTGCCAGCAGCAACGAGCCGACAGGGAACCACGAGCAGTACTTC	CASSNEPTGNHEQYF
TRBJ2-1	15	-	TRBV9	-	TGTGCCAGCAGCGTAGCAGGGGGGAGGAACAATGAGCAGTTCTTC	CASSVAGGRNNEQFF
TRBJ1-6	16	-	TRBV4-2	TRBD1	TGTGCCAGCAGCCAAGACCCGACAGGGAGTGGTTCACCCCTCCACTTT	CASSQDPTGSGSPLHF
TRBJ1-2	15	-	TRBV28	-	TGTGCCAGCAGTTTCAGGGCGGGGCAGGGTTATGGCTACACCTTC	CASSFRAGQGYGYTF
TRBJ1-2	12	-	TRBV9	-	TGTGCCAGCAGCGTAGGCGAATTGGGCTACACCTTC	CASSVGELGYTF
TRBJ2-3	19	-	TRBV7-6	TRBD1	TGTGCCAGCAGCTTGGGAACCGGGACAGGGGCCCCTATCCCAGATACGCAGTATTTT	CASSLGTGTGAPIPDTQYF
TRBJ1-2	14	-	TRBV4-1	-	TGCGCCAGCAGCCACGGACGGCTTGGTTATGGCTACACCTTC	CASSHGRLGYGYTF
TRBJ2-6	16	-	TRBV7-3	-	TGTGCCAGCAGCCTAACCCATTACTCTGGGGCCAACGTCCTGACTTTC	CASSLTHYSGANVLTF
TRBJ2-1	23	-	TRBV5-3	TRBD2	TGTGCCAGAAGCTTGTGTAAGTTCAGGAGGGCTAGCGGGGGTTGCGGGTCCTACAATGAGCAGTTCTTC	CARSLCKFRRASGGCGSYNEQFF
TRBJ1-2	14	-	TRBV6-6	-	TGTGCCAGCGGCGCAGGGGTTACTAACTATGGCTACACCTTC	CASGAGVTNYGYTF
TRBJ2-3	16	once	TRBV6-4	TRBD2	TGTGCCAGCAGTGACTCGGTAGCGGGGAGCACAGATACGCAGTATTTT	CASSDSVAGSTDTQYF
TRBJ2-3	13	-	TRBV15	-	TGTGCCACCAGCAGACCCAGTGCAGATACGCAGTATTTT	CATSRPSADTQYF
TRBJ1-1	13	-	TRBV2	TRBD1	TGTGCCACCTTTCGGACAGGGGCCACTGAAGCTTTCTTT	CATFRTGATEAFF
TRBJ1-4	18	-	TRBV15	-	TGTGCCACCAGCAGAGATATTGGGAATGGGGACCTCAATGAAAAACTGTTTTTT	CATSRDIGNGDLNEKLFF
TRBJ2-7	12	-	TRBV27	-	TGTGCCAGCAGCCTTCTCGGCGGCGAGCAGTACTTC	CASSLLGGEQYF
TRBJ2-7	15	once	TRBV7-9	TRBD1	TGTGCCAGCAGCTTCACCGGGACAGGGGGGTACGAGCAGTACTTC	CASSFTGTGGYEQYF
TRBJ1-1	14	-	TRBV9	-	TGTGCCAGCAGCGTCCTGGGGGAAGCCACTGAAGCTTTCTTT	CASSVLGEATEAFF
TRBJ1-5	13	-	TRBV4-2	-	TGTGCCAGCAGCCATCTTGAGGGTCAGCCCCAGCATTTT	CASSHLEGQPQHF
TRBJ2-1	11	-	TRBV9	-	TGTGCCAGCAGCGGGTACAATGAGCAGTTCTTC	CASSGYNEQFF
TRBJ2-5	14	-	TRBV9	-	TGTGCCAGCAGCGGGGACGGGGACTTAGGGACCCAGTACTTC	CASSGDGDLGTQYF
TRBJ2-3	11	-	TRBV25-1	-	TGTGCCAGCAATCGGGAAGATACGCAGTATTTT	CASNREDTQYF
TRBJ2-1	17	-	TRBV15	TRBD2	TGTGCCACCAGCACGGGACTAGCGGGGGGGATTTACAATGAGCAGTTCTTC	CATSTGLAGGIYNEQFF
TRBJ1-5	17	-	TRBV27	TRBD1	TGTGCCAGCAGTTTATTAGGGACAGAAAATAGCAATCAGCCCCAGCATTTT	CASSLLGTENSNQPQHF